The 28 T cell receptor beta chains presented below share a single source sample, sequenced in a study of technical replicates of blood from a handful of donors. Some clones are missing from TCRdb's copy, which holds only in-frame ones; the method was immunoSEQ multiplex PCR. The sample has 53,000 or so clones; about 82% are singletons. The sample taken for sequencing was PBMCs. All receptors derive from a human donor in good health. Some clones in this sample may be carry-over from other donors' samples.

The V call is TRBV4-1, the J call TRBJ2-3; 11 positions match TRBD2. The J segment lost 5 bases and the V segment lost 9 bases, leaving 7 bases of the junction unmatched. This CDR3 is 14 amino acids long. Germline loops: CDR1 MGHRA, CDR2 YSYEKL. This CDR3 reads CASRSGGEVDTQYF. The DNA for the CDR3 is TGCGCCAGTCGTAGCGGGGGGGAAGTAGATACGCAGTATTTT.

The chain recombines TRBV5-1 with TRBJ2-7; TRBD1 matches at 10 bases. Germline assignment: CDR1 SGHRS and CDR2 YFSETQ. The CDR3 extends over 16 amino acids. V dropped 0 bases and J dropped 5; count of bases not matched to a gene: 8. The CDR3: CASSLGASGQGHEQYF. Here the CDR3 DNA reads TGCGCCAGCAGCTTGGGGGCCTCGGGACAGGGGCACGAGCAGTACTTC.

V is TRBV7-7 and J is TRBJ1-3; no firm D call. V was clipped by 1 base and J by 0 bases, with 4 bases between them. The CDR3 has 14 residues. The V gene's germline CDR1 is SSHAT and CDR2 FNYEAQ (reference sequence). The CDR3 here is CASSLGGSGNTIYF. The CDR3 DNA is TGTGCCAGCAGCTTAGGAGGCTCTGGAAACACCATATATTTT.

The chain carries TRBV6-1 and TRBJ1-5; D possibly corresponds to TRBD1 (5 bases). Between the trimmed V and J ends, which lost 4 bases and 2 bases, there was a span of 15 bases. This CDR3 spans 16 amino acids. Germline V CDR1 and CDR2: MNHNS, SASEGT. CDR3 sequence reads: CASSGPGRGGNQPQHF. The CDR3 DNA reads as TGTGCCAGCAGTGGACCAGGAAGGGGTGGCAATCAGCCCCAGCATTTT.

Written as DNA, the CDR3 is TGTGCCAGCAGCCAAGGGAGCGGGAACTATGGCTACACCTTC. This sequence encodes CASSQGSGNYGYTF. The chain couples TRBV4-2 to TRBJ1-2; D is uncertain. V gave up 1 base and J gave up 2 bases, with 8 bases separating them. This CDR3 spans 14 amino acids. CDR1 is LGHNA and CDR2 is YNFKEQ in the germline V gene.

This sequence joins TRBV30 and TRBJ2-3; the D gene is possibly TRBD2 (5 bases). Trimming stripped 5 bases from V and 0 bases from J, with 6 bases between. The CDR3 sequence is 12 residues long. Germline CDR1 is GTSNPN and CDR2 is SVGIG (reference sequence). Written as DNA, the CDR3 is TGTGCCTGGGGCGGGAGCACAGATACGCAGTATTTT. Encoded protein: CAWGGSTDTQYF.

This clone was recorded once. CDR3 residues: CASSRGSGGQPQHF. CDR3 in DNA: TGTGCCAGCAGCCGAGGGTCAGGGGGGCAGCCCCAGCATTTT. V and J are TRBV7-2 and TRBJ1-5; 7 positions match TRBD1. Germline assignment: CDR1 SGHTA and CDR2 FQGNSA. The V segment lost 5 bases and the J segment 7 bases; nucleotides outside the gene matches: 8. The CDR3 covers 14 residues.

V gene TRBV29-1 combines with J gene TRBJ2-2, with a tentative D call TRBD1 (5 bases). Germline-derived CDR1 and CDR2 are SQVTM and ANQGSEA. The CDR3 totals 13 residues. Trimming took 3 bases from V and 2 from J, leaving 7 bases between them. The CDR3 spells CSVDRANTGELFF. CDR3 DNA sequence: TGCAGCGTTGACAGGGCTAACACCGGGGAGCTGTTTTTT.

The rearrangement links TRBV7-2 to TRBJ1-4; D ambiguous. The CDR3 runs to 15 residues. The germline V gene has CDR1 SGHTA and CDR2 FQGNSA. V was trimmed by 2 bases and J by 0 bases, leaving 7 bases between them. CDR3 sequence: CASSLRGATNEKLFF. DNA of the CDR3: TGTGCCAGCAGCTTACGGGGTGCAACTAATGAAAAACTGTTTTTT.

The chain has TRBV6-1 and TRBJ2-7; 9 bases are a match to TRBD1. Germline V gene lookup returns CDR1 MNHNS and CDR2 SASEGT. V shed 8 bases, J shed 5 bases, and the junction held 10 bases outside the gene matches. This CDR3 has 14 residues. The CDR3 DNA follows: TGTGCCAGCGACAACCGGGACAGGGTACACGAGCAGTACTTC. Protein: CASDNRDRVHEQYF.

CDR3 in DNA: TGTGCTAGTGGCCTGGTACTCGGCAGGGCCCCTTCACCCCTCCACTTT. Protein product: CASGLVLGRAPSPLHF. The genes are TRBV12-5 and TRBJ1-6, with D perhaps matching TRBD1 (5 bases). Trimming removed 6 bases from V and 9 bases from J, with 21 bases in between. This CDR3 is built from 16 residues. Germline V gene data show CDR1 as LGHNT and CDR2 as FRNRAP. The complete variable domain, with remaining parts taken from reference TRBV12-5 and TRBJ1-6, reads DARVTQTPRHKVTEMGQEVTMRCQPILGHNTVFWYRQTMMQGLELLAYFRNRAPLDDSGMPKDRFSAEMPDATLATLKIQPSEPRDSAVYFCASGLVLGRAPSPLHFGNGTRLTVT.

This chain uses TRBV5-1 with TRBJ2-3, with D perhaps matching TRBD2 (6 bases). This CDR3 has 14 residues. Germline loops: CDR1 SGHRS, CDR2 YFSETQ. V dropped 7 bases and J dropped 5 bases, with 17 bases sitting between them. CDR3 amino acids: CASRSPTGGDTQYF. In nucleotides, the CDR3 is TGCGCCAGCCGATCCCCAACCGGGGGAGATACGCAGTATTTT.

This chain links TRBV11-2 with TRBJ2-3; unclear D gene. This CDR3 contains 14 residues. Germline CDR1 SGHAT, CDR2 FQNNGV. Trimming removed 1 base at V and 4 bases at J, with 9 bases between. In nucleotides, the CDR3 is TGTGCCAGCAGCTTAGTTAGTGTCTCAGATACGCAGTATTTT. Translation: CASSLVSVSDTQYF.

CDR3 DNA: TGTGCCGTACAGGGGGCAAGGGGCTACACCTTC. This codes for CAVQGARGYTF. The rearrangement uses TRBV10-3 and TRBJ1-2, with 9 bases matching TRBD1. Germline V gene lookup returns CDR1 ENHRY and CDR2 SYGVKD. The J segment lost 8 bases and the V segment lost 11 bases, leaving 6 bases of the junction unmatched. This CDR3 region has 11 residues.

The rearrangement uses TRBV6-6 and TRBJ2-7; D gene uncertain. Germline values: CDR1 MNHNY, CDR2 SVGAGI (reference sequence). The length of the CDR3 is 12 residues. The V end was cut by 5 bases, the J end by 7 bases, with 12 bases between. The CDR3 loop reads CASSVQQEEQYF. CDR3 in DNA: TGTGCCAGCAGTGTGCAGCAGGAAGAGCAGTACTTC.

This clone is a singleton in its sample. The chain links TRBV11-3 to TRBJ2-1; D is possibly TRBD2 (5 bases). Trimming took 3 bases from V and 4 from J, leaving 13 bases between them. Germline V lookup: CDR1 SGHNT, CDR2 YENEEA. The CDR3 extends over 15 amino acids. The CDR3 nucleotides are TGTGCCAGCAGCTTTTCAGCGGACCCGTACAATGAGCAGTTCTTC. Its translation is CASSFSADPYNEQFF.

The rearrangement joins TRBV25-1 to TRBJ2-5, with a weak D call TRBD1 (7 bases). Between the trimmed V and J ends, which lost 0 bases and 5 bases, there was a span of 13 bases. Germline CDR1 is MGHDK and CDR2 is SYGVNS. The CDR3 covers 15 residues. DNA for the CDR3: TGTGCCAGCAGTGAATACGGCAGGGGGAGGGAGACCCAGTACTTC. Translation: CASSEYGRGRETQYF. The entire variable domain, with the rest obtained from reference TRBV25-1 and TRBJ2-5, is as follows: EADIYQTPRYLVIGTGKKITLECSQTMGHDKMYWYQQDPGMELHLIHYSYGVNSTEKGDLSSESTVSRIRTEHFPLTLESARPSHTSQYLCASSEYGRGRETQYFGPGTRLLVL.

This clone was detected once. This chain joins TRBV10-3 and TRBJ1-2; TRBD1 matches 7 bases. V shed 6 bases and J 2 bases; nucleotides not matched to a gene: 9. The CDR3 sequence is 15 residues long. From germline, CDR1 is ENHRY and CDR2 SYGVKD. The DNA of the CDR3 is TGTGCCATCAGCGAAACGGACAGGAGCAACTATGGCTACACCTTC. Its protein is CAISETDRSNYGYTF.

The V gene is TRBV19, the J gene TRBJ1-2; D is undetermined. This CDR3 spans 13 amino acids. Trimming left V 1 base short and J 8 bases short, with 11 bases between. CDR1 and CDR2 from the germline V gene are LNHDA and SQIVND (reference sequence). CDR3 sequence: CASSIGPDGGYTF. CDR3 sequence (DNA): TGTGCCAGTAGTATAGGCCCAGATGGCGGCTACACCTTC.

The rearrangement joins TRBV4-1 to TRBJ1-5; no firm D call. V lost 0 bases and J 6 bases, leaving 15 bases between the germline ends. The germline V gene has CDR1 MGHRA and CDR2 YSYEKL. The CDR3 covers 16 residues. The CDR3 coding sequence is TGCGCCAGCAGCCAAGAAATAGGTCAGGTAGGTCAGCCCCAGCATTTT. It codes for CASSQEIGQVGQPQHF.

This clone is labeled medium-sized. V usage is TRBV4-1 and J usage is TRBJ2-5; tentative D call: TRBD2 (6 bases). The CDR3 is 15 residues long. V shed 1 base and J shed 4 bases, with 13 bases lying between them. CDR1 is MGHRA, CDR2 YSYEKL, per germline. The CDR3 loop reads CASSQVTSSSETQYF. In DNA, the CDR3 is TGCGCCAGCAGCCAAGTTACTAGCAGCTCAGAGACCCAGTACTTC.

The sample holds a few counts of this clone. CDR3 DNA: TGTGCCAGCAGTGTCATGGCGGGACGGGGAGATACGCAGTATTTT. It translates to CASSVMAGRGDTQYF. The J gene is TRBJ2-3, the V gene TRBV6-4; tentatively, D is TRBD2 (6 bases). Trimming took off 4 bases at V and 5 bases at J, with 16 bases between the two ends. From germline, CDR1 is MRHNA and CDR2 SNTAGT. The CDR3 runs to 15 residues.

A few counts support this clone. This chain links TRBV5-4 with TRBJ2-7; TRBD2 matches 8 bases. Germline-derived CDR1 and CDR2 are SGHNT and YYREEE (reference sequence). This CDR3 comprises 15 residues. Losses at the gene ends were 2 bases for V and 4 bases for J; bases not matched to a gene: 8. The CDR3 region is CASSFGGRNTYEQYF. CDR3 sequence (DNA): TGTGCCAGCAGCTTTGGCGGGAGGAATACGTACGAGCAGTACTTC.

The chain has TRBV20-1 and TRBJ1-2; D not certain. CDR1 and CDR2 (germline): DFQATT, SNEGSKA (reference sequence). V lost 5 bases, J lost 6 bases, and 10 bases lay in between. This CDR3 has 11 amino acids. The CDR3 region has the DNA TGCAGTGCTCCTCTCGGTCATGGCTACACCTTC. Translation gives CSAPLGHGYTF.

A single count supports this clone. The V call is TRBV7-2, the J call TRBJ2-6; the match to TRBD2 covers 7 bases. Trimming took 1 base from V and 4 from J; bases not matched to a gene: 4. This CDR3 region has 16 residues. Germline CDR1 and CDR2: SGHTA and FQGNSA. For the CDR3, the DNA is TGTGCCAGCAGCTTAGAGGTGGGACTAGGGGCCAACGTCCTGACTTTC. Residues: CASSLEVGLGANVLTF. Full variable domain (missing parts from reference TRBV7-2 and TRBJ2-6): GAGVSQSPSNKVTEKGKDVELRCDPISGHTALYWYRQSLGQGLEFLIYFQGNSAPDKSGLPSDRFSAERTGGSVSTLTIQRTQQEDSAVYLCASSLEVGLGANVLTFGAGSRLTVL.

This sequence joins TRBV10-3 and TRBJ2-5; D remains ambiguous. The germline V gene encodes CDR1 ENHRY and CDR2 SYGVKD. The CDR3 is 13 residues long. V was pared by 6 bases and J by 2 bases, with 10 bases between. As DNA, the CDR3 is TGTGCCATCAGCCCTACTCGACAAGAGACCCAGTACTTC. Amino acids: CAISPTRQETQYF.

The chain has TRBV15 and TRBJ1-4; 7 nucleotides line up with TRBD1. V dropped 1 base and J dropped 8; count of bases not matched to a gene: 7. Germline V gene sequence: CDR1 LNHNV, CDR2 YYDKDF (reference sequence). The CDR3 contains 15 residues. The CDR3 region is CATSRGQGSSEKLFF. The CDR3 nucleotides read TGTGCCACCAGCAGAGGACAGGGCTCATCGGAAAAACTGTTTTTT.

The V and J genes are TRBV14 and TRBJ1-2; 7 nucleotides line up with TRBD1. The V gene's germline CDR1 is SGHDN and CDR2 FVKESK. The length of the CDR3 is 15 residues. V gave up 4 bases and J gave up 3 bases; unmatched junction bases: 8. The CDR3 bases are TGTGCCAGCAGCCTTGGGACAGCATCCCACTATGGCTACACCTTC. It translates to CASSLGTASHYGYTF.